This T cell receptor (beta chain) was retrieved from a study of blood T cells in healthy people across ages (dated by TCRdb to the mid-2010s). Some background on the complete study: Template switching captured roughly one uniquely barcoded TCR beta cDNA molecule per two T cells in model experiments. The study measured age-related changes in TCR beta repertoire diversity using deep sequencing normalized with unique cDNA molecular identifiers. The donors were split into four age groups: young (average approximately 16 years), middle-aged (about 40), aged (around 67) and long-lived (over 80). For two donors (one aged 18 to 30 and one aged 80 or older), the study analyzed two additional independent replicas of 1 million unique cDNA reads from the same blood draw. The paper's findings and limits, for the study overall: A strong correlation was found between observed TCR beta diversity and the percentage of naive T cells measured by flow cytometry. Compared with the aged group, the long-lived group had more naive CD4+ T cells, fewer expanded clones and increased TCR diversity, suggesting age selection. Donor CMV infection status was unknown, potentially confounding age-related changes in expanded clonotypes. Estimates of total diversity based on one million sequenced T cells were regarded as lower bounds and as underestimates. Observed TCR beta diversity per million T cells fell roughly linearly with age, and a significant reduction was already apparent by age roughly 40. Since profiling was done on bulk unsorted PBMCs, naive and antigen-experienced compartments could not be conclusively compared.

The CDR3 measures 16 amino acids from cysteine to phenylalanine. The read is trimmed to its CDR3 DNA, 48 bases read in frame from base 1. The germline V gene gives CDR1 as SGHVS and CDR2 as FQNEAQ. V gives up 7 bases and J gives up 0 bases, and the segment between their germline ends measures 16 bases. This clonotype was counted only a few times. It lacks a known antigen. The input lacks base qualities; no much larger clone sits a single base away. Library preparation employed 5' RACE. Sequencing was performed on an Illumina HiSeq 2500. A second PCR of about 6 to 11 cycles was performed with a sample-barcoded 5' primer and a J-beta primer mix. Each TCR beta cDNA molecule received a unique molecular identifier from a template-switch 5' adaptor carrying 12 random nucleotides. At least 3 million CDR3-containing paired-end reads were obtained from each sample. All of the RNA was converted into first-strand cDNA using the Mint cDNA synthesis kit, with a TRBC-specific oligonucleotide serving as the primer. All cDNA was treated with uracil-DNA glycosylase and then went through a first 18-cycle PCR with the universal primers M1SS and BC2_uni_R. The authors processed their data as follows. Each sample was normalized by randomly selecting 1 million high-quality reads, each carrying a distinct molecular identifier. Reads sharing molecular identifiers were discarded rather than binned into consensus sequences. MiTCR, run with a Q25 quality threshold and the strictest error-elimination algorithm, handled CDR3 identification, clonotype clustering and error correction. A nonparametric unseen species model using Euler transformation provided a lower-bound estimate of total TCR beta diversity. In-frame beta chains were kept once TCRdb had trimmed the public reads at Q25 with fastp and called clones with MiXCR. Duplicate CDR3 protein sequences are folded into a single record with the most common DNA and genes. TCRdb's processing, not the authors' own work, is the source of the V and J calls. The sample includes just under 550,000 distinct CDR3 sequences, with around 24% observed a single time. Together, the top ten hold approximately 8.7% of the sample.

Donors were roughly 40 systemically healthy Caucasian individuals from Russia aged roughly 6 to 95 years. Ten milliliters of peripheral blood were drawn from each donor into EDTA-treated Vacutainer tubes. PBMCs were isolated by Ficoll-Paque density-gradient centrifugation, with at least 6 million obtained per sample. Trizol reagent was used to extract total RNA from PBMCs, with at least 6 micrograms per sample. Naive CD45RAhigh/CD27high T cell percentages were measured by flow cytometry on a PBMC aliquot from every donor. The data were also submitted as part of a second study, on T cells of mothers and their children. The second study's paper adds: Nine systemically healthy Caucasian individuals served as donors, namely three mothers together with their six children. cDNA synthesis consumed the entire amount of extracted RNA, loaded at 1.5 ug RNA in each 15 ul reaction. In the second PCR, the M1S primer introduced both the sample barcodes and 2-4 random nucleotides. More than 8.5 million TCR beta CDR3 reads were obtained from each mother, and some 3.3 million reads were obtained from each child. TCR recombination output is similarly shaped by thymic selection in related and unrelated pairs, with a minor effect exerted by inherited differences. Normalized repertoire overlap was always slightly but never significantly higher in related than unrelated mother-child pairs. No persistent microchimeric T cell clones were detected, at a sensitivity of roughly 93 clones per million clonotypes. To look for features that set related mother-child pairs apart from unrelated individuals, the researchers ran deep NGS to compare the TCR beta repertoires of mothers and children. The mean age was about 40 +/- 4 years for the mothers and approximately 11 +/- 4 years for the children. After adapter ligation with NEBNext reagents, the libraries were sequenced on Illumina HiSeq 2000 with 100+100 nt paired-end reads. Mother and child libraries were prepared a month apart and sequenced in separate runs to prevent cross-contamination. Between 500,000 and 2,000,000 distinct TCR beta clonotypes were identified per donor. Naive TCR beta clonotypes were estimated from low-frequency clonotypes matched to each donor's FACS-determined naive share, without sorting.

The origin of this receptor is a boy younger than 18 in good health. Sequenced input: blood. The rearranged segments are TRBV7-8 and TRBJ2-1; TRBD2 could be the D gene, as 6 bases match. The CDR3 protein is CASTRPRDFSYNEQFF. The DNA sequence follows: TGTGCCAGCACCCGCCCCCGGGACTTCTCCTACAATGAGCAGTTCTTC.